Listed below are T cell receptor beta chains from one sample, sequenced in a study of graft-versus-host responses after intestinal transplantation. These receptors have no identified antigens. Clones were sequenced by immunoSEQ multiplex PCR, and TCRdb holds only the in-frame ones, with some missing. This sample has 85,000 to 100,000 clones, with about nine tenths found just once. The material was unstimulated CD8+ T cells sorted from spleen or lymph node cells, obtained before transplant. All receptors come from a human donor who was the organ donor for an intestinal transplant. CDR3s leave out the opening cysteine and the closing phenylalanine or tryptophan.

>TRBV11-3|TRBJ1-1
ASSQGVGTEAF
>TRBV6-5|TRBJ1-2
ASRLTASYGYT
>TRBV7-8|TRBJ2-2
ASSLEWSPGEELF
>TRBV7-8|TRBJ2-2
ASSLALYGPGLAYTGELF
>TRBV5-1|TRBJ1-1
ASSIENTEAF
>TRBV11-3|TRBJ2-3
ASSSLERGGTDTQY
>TRBV4-1|TRBJ1-4
ASSRGQGAGTNEKLF
>TRBV19|TRBJ2-1
ATKSGGPYNEQF
>TRBV5-4|TRBJ2-2
ASSLLGAPGGTGELF
>TRBV27|TRBJ1-2
ASSLSVTGTGKDGYT
>TRBV9|TRBJ2-7
ASSGGRGVLSYEQY
>TRBV28|TRBJ1-5
ASSFLRGDQPQH
>TRBV30|TRBJ2-1
AWSVGTSYNEQF
>TRBV28|TRBJ2-7
ASSFSLPPLAKEPYEQY